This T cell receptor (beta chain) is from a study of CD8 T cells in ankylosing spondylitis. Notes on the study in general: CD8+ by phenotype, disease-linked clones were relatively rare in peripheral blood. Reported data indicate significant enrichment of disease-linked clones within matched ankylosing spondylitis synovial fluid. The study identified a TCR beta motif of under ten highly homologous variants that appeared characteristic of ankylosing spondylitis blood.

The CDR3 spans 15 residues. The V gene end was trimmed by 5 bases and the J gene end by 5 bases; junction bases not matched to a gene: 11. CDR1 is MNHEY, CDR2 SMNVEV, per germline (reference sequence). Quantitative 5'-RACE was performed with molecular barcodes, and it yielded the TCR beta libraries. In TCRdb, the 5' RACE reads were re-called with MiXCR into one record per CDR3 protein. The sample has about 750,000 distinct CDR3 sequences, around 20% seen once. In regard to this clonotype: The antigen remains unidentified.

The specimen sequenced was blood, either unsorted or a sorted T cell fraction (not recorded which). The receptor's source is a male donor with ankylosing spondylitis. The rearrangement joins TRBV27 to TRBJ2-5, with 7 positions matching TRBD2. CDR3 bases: TGTGCCAGCAGTCCCTATTTGAGCGGGGTGGAGACCCAGTACTTC. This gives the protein CASSPYLSGVETQYF.